This T cell receptor beta chain was observed in a study of post-analysis software for immune sequencing data. TCR beta libraries were prepared from cDNA with unique molecular identifiers. Around 500,000 cDNA molecules came from roughly 0.93 to 9.6 million T cells. TCRdb re-called the PCR reads with MiXCR, one entry per CDR3 protein. The sample has approximately 770,000 distinct CDR3 sequences, roughly 50% seen once; the top ten hold 4.9%. This clonotype was recorded a few times. The antigen remains unidentified. Study results and limitations: Diversity measured as normalized Chao1 was significantly lower in multiple sclerosis patients than in controls. Controls had lower frequencies than patients of a few TRBV segments, which included TRBV5-6, TRBV5-1 and TRBV20-1.

The CDR3 covers 18 residues. The germline V gene has CDR1 SEHNR and CDR2 FQNEAQ (reference sequence). V lost 3 bases to trimming and J lost 0 bases; unmatched junction nucleotides: 7. The V and J genes are TRBV7-9 and TRBJ2-4; 11 nucleotides match TRBD2. The TCR was taken from a girl aged 5-17 years with multiple sclerosis. Sequencing input: blood. CDR3 DNA: TGTGCCAGCAGCTTCGGGACTAGCGGAGGCCTAGCCAAAAACATTCAGTACTTC. It translates to CASSFGTSGGLAKNIQYF.